The 14 T cell receptor beta chains listed next were all sequenced from one sample in a study of early T cells in non-severe SARS-CoV-2 infection. TCRdb called the 5' RACE reads again in MiXCR, with one record for every CDR3 protein. The table includes about 25,000 distinct CDR3 sequences, around 5.4% detected once. The sequencing input was whole blood. These receptors all come from an adult who was a healthcare worker with PCR-confirmed SARS-CoV-2 infection or an uninfected control (not recorded which).

This clonotype was recorded at least ten times. The chain combines TRBV7-2 with TRBJ2-1, with 8 bases matching TRBD2. The V gene's germline CDR1 is SGHTA and CDR2 FQGNSA. The length of the CDR3 is 14 residues. J lost 5 bases, V lost 2 bases, and 2 bases had no gene match. The CDR3 here is CASSLSAGDNEQFF. The CDR3 nucleotides read TGTGCCAGCAGCTTATCAGCGGGGGACAATGAGCAGTTCTTC.

This clonotype came up a few times. The rearrangement links TRBV11-2 to TRBJ1-2; 7 bases agree with TRBD1. The CDR3 is 14 residues long. V was pared by 4 bases and J by 4 bases, with 6 bases of the junction left unmatched. The V gene's germline CDR1 is SGHAT and CDR2 FQNNGV. CDR3 loop: CASSSRDSLYGYTF. The CDR3, as DNA: TGTGCCAGCAGCTCTAGGGACAGTCTCTATGGCTACACCTTC.

This clonotype was recorded a few times. The DNA for the CDR3 is TGCGCCAGCAGCCCAACTAGCGGCTCCTACAATGAGCAGTTCTTC. It encodes CASSPTSGSYNEQFF. V and J are TRBV5-1 and TRBJ2-1; 8 nucleotides align to TRBD2. V lost 4 bases, J lost 0 bases, and 3 bases stayed unmatched. Germline CDR1 is SGHRS and CDR2 is YFSETQ. CDR3 length equals 15 residues.

At least ten counts were recorded for this clonotype. The gene calls are TRBV5-1 and TRBJ2-3; perhaps D is TRBD1 or TRBD2 (5 bases each). The CDR3 spans 18 residues. V shed 0 bases and J shed 1 base, with 18 bases lying between them. Germline loops: CDR1 SGHRS, CDR2 YFSETQ. CDR3 amino acids: CASSLGALGTLGTDTQYF. The CDR3 region has the DNA TGCGCCAGCAGCTTGGGGGCCCTTGGGACCCTCGGCACAGATACGCAGTATTTT.

This clonotype has a count of ten or more. The gene calls are TRBV7-2 and TRBJ2-1; 14 bases are shared with TRBD2. Germline assignment: CDR1 SGHTA and CDR2 FQGNSA. The CDR3 is 17 amino acids. V trimming: 4 bases; J trimming: 6 bases; junction bases outside the gene matches: 8. In DNA form, the CDR3 reads TGTGCCAGCAGCTCATCTGGACTAGCGGGGGGCTTCAATGAGCAGTTCTTC. It translates to CASSSSGLAGGFNEQFF. The full variable domain, rest sourced from reference TRBV7-2 and TRBJ2-1, is GAGVSQSPSNKVTEKGKDVELRCDPISGHTALYWYRQSLGQGLEFLIYFQGNSAPDKSGLPSDRFSAERTGGSVSTLTIQRTQQEDSAVYLCASSSSGLAGGFNEQFFGPGTRLTVL.

This clonotype was detected a few times. The chain couples TRBV5-5 to TRBJ2-7, with TRBD2 matching over 8 bases. The germline V gene encodes CDR1 SGHKS and CDR2 YYEKEE (reference sequence). The ends lost 1 base at V and 1 base at J; junction bases unmatched: 4. The CDR3 totals 15 residues. CDR3: CASSLTLAVSYEQYF. CDR3 in DNA: TGTGCCAGCAGCTTGACACTAGCGGTGTCCTACGAGCAGTACTTC.

The chain uses TRBV2 and TRBJ1-1; the D gene is possibly TRBD1 (5 bases). V lost 3 bases and J 5 bases, leaving 16 bases between the germline ends. This CDR3 is 15 amino acids long. Germline assignment: CDR1 SNHLY and CDR2 FYNNEI. The CDR3 bases are TGTGCCAGCAGTGATCCGCTGGCCCCAGGGACTGAAGCTTTCTTT. It specifies CASSDPLAPGTEAFF.

This clonotype qualifies as medium-sized. The chain joins TRBV11-2 to TRBJ2-4, with no clear D. Between the trimmed V and J ends, which lost 5 bases and 6 bases, there was a span of 11 bases. The CDR3 is made up of 13 amino acids. Germline CDR1 and CDR2: SGHAT and FQNNGV. CDR3 protein: CASSPDRGNIQYF. CDR3 DNA: TGTGCCAGCAGCCCGGACCGCGGAAACATTCAGTACTTC. The entire variable domain, with the rest obtained from reference TRBV11-2 and TRBJ2-4, is as follows: EAGVAQSPRYKIIEKRQSVAFWCNPISGHATLYWYQQILGQGPKLLIQFQNNGVVDDSQLPKDRFSAERLKGVDSTLKIQPAKLEDSAVYLCASSPDRGNIQYFGAGTRLSVL.

The rearrangement links TRBV5-1 to TRBJ1-2, with a weak D call TRBD1 (5 bases). Germline V gene data show CDR1 as SGHRS and CDR2 as YFSETQ. The V end was cut by 4 bases, the J end by 4 bases, with 11 bases between. The CDR3 consists of 13 residues. CDR3 loop: CASSPGQTYGYTF. Here the CDR3 DNA reads TGCGCCAGCAGCCCGGGGCAGACCTATGGCTACACCTTC.

This clonotype rates as medium-sized. This sequence joins TRBV7-9 and TRBJ1-1; no clear D gene. Germline CDR1 SEHNR, CDR2 FQNEAQ (reference sequence). This CDR3 has 12 amino acids. V lost 8 bases to trimming and J lost 0 bases, with 7 bases between them. CDR3 nucleotide sequence: TGTGCCAGCTTAAGGATGAACACTGAAGCTTTCTTT. Protein sequence: CASLRMNTEAFF.

This clonotype was seen many times. Here the CDR3 DNA reads TGCAGCGCCGTCGGACAGAACACCGGGGAGCTGTTTTTT. Translation: CSAVGQNTGELFF. This chain joins TRBV29-1 and TRBJ2-2, with a weak D call TRBD1 (5 bases). V was trimmed by 7 bases and J by 1 base, leaving 10 bases between them. Germline V gives CDR1 SQVTM, CDR2 ANQGSEA. CDR3 length equals 13 residues.

This sequence joins TRBV4-2 and TRBJ1-2, with 8 bases fitting TRBD1. Trimming removed 6 bases from V and 2 bases from J; junction bases left unmatched: 8. Germline V lookup: CDR1 LGHNA, CDR2 YNFKEQ. The CDR3 consists of 15 residues. The CDR3 loop reads CASSQSDRVNYGYTF. CDR3 DNA: TGTGCCAGCAGTCAATCGGACAGGGTCAACTATGGCTACACCTTC.

This clonotype was found many times. V is TRBV20-1 and J is TRBJ2-1, with a possible D match to TRBD2 (6 bases). The CDR3 length is 14 residues. Looked up from germline, CDR1 is DFQATT and CDR2 is SNEGSKA (reference sequence). The V and J ends lost 7 bases and 8 bases respectively, with 21 bases between them. Written as DNA, the CDR3 is TGCAGTGTTCCGGCCGGGCAGGGCGGGGATGAGCAGTTCTTC. Protein: CSVPAGQGGDEQFF.

This clonotype was detected ten times or more. This chain uses TRBV18 with TRBJ2-1; D ambiguous. Trimming stripped 0 bases from V and 4 bases from J, with 19 bases between. From germline, CDR1 is KGHSH and CDR2 LQKENI. There are 18 residues in the CDR3. CDR3 sequence (DNA): TGTGCCAGCTCACCACCGAAGGCAGTCTTATTATCATACAATGAGCAGTTCTTC. Amino acid sequence: CASSPPKAVLLSYNEQFF.